The 12 T cell receptor beta chains presented below share a single source sample, sequenced in a study of T cells in localized non-small cell lung cancer. The method was immunoSEQ multiplex PCR; TCRdb's version includes in-frame clones alone and lacks a portion of them. The sample yields 70,000 to 90,000 clones, approximately 80% seen once. The sequencing here drew on peripheral blood, taken before any cancer treatment. The receptors originated from a female donor aged 60 or older with stage I lung adenocarcinoma.

This clone turned up a few times. Other DNA sequences of this sample code for an identical CDR3. The CDR3 nucleotides read TGTGCCAGCAGTTACGGAGAGACCCAGTACTTC. It translates to CASSYGETQYF. The genes are TRBV6-5 and TRBJ2-5; no firm D call. With 2 bases removed from V and 4 bases from J, the gap between germline ends came to 2 bases. CDR3 length equals 11 residues. The germline V gene encodes CDR1 MNHEY and CDR2 SVGAGI.

The J gene is TRBJ2-3, the V gene TRBV15; TRBD2 aligns across 10 bases. Germline CDR1 and CDR2: LNHNV and YYDKDF (reference sequence). The CDR3 sequence is 15 residues long. V was pared by 2 bases and J by 1 base, with 0 bases of the junction left unmatched. CDR3 amino acids: CATSRLAGGTDTQYF. The DNA for the CDR3 is TGTGCCACCAGCAGACTAGCGGGAGGCACAGATACGCAGTATTTT.

The gene calls are TRBV7-3 and TRBJ2-3, with TRBD1 as a possible D gene (6 bases). There are 15 residues in the CDR3. The germline V gene encodes CDR1 SGHTA and CDR2 FQGTGA. V gave up 0 bases and J gave up 4 bases, with 11 bases separating them. Here the CDR3 reads CASSLTGTTSDTQYF. In DNA, the CDR3 is TGTGCCAGCAGCTTAACCGGGACAACCTCAGATACGCAGTATTTT.

The V gene is TRBV30, the J gene TRBJ2-1; a possible D gene is TRBD1 (6 bases). Germline CDR1 and CDR2: GTSNPN and SVGIG (reference sequence). Trimming removed 4 bases from V and 6 bases from J, with 13 bases in between. CDR3 length: 13 residues. This CDR3 reads CAWNRAGPNEQFF. As DNA, the CDR3 is TGTGCCTGGAACAGGGCAGGCCCCAATGAGCAGTTCTTC.

The J gene is TRBJ1-2, the V gene TRBV30, with D hard to call. The germline V and J ends were trimmed by 1 base and 5 bases, with 17 bases remaining between them. CDR3 length equals 15 residues. From germline, CDR1 is GTSNPN and CDR2 SVGIG (reference sequence). The chain's CDR3 is CAWSEGPGGGYGYTF. The CDR3 nucleotides read TGTGCCTGGAGTGAAGGCCCAGGAGGAGGGTATGGCTACACCTTC.

J is TRBJ2-7 and V is TRBV7-6; TRBD2 might be the D (6 bases). The CDR3 runs 12 residues. Germline V CDR1 and CDR2: SGHVS, FNYEAQ. V was clipped by 5 bases and J by 4 bases, with 9 bases between them. The CDR3 DNA sequence: TGTGCCAGCAGCCCCCGGGGGTACGAGCAGTACTTC. Amino acid sequence: CASSPRGYEQYF.

This clone occurred a few times. The chain couples TRBV27 to TRBJ2-1, with D perhaps TRBD1 or TRBD2 (6 bases each). Germline V gene lookup returns CDR1 MNHEY and CDR2 SMNVEV (reference sequence). The CDR3 covers 12 residues. Trimming pared 2 bases from V and 15 bases from J, leaving 14 bases between. The CDR3 is CASSLNQGRRFF. CDR3 in DNA: TGTGCCAGCAGTTTAAACCAGGGGAGGCGGTTCTTC.

The chain uses TRBV19 and TRBJ2-3; no reliable D call. The V and J ends lost 1 base and 4 bases respectively, with 9 bases between them. The CDR3 is 14 residues long. The germline V gene has CDR1 LNHDA and CDR2 SQIVND (reference sequence). CDR3 sequence: CASSIAAGADTQYF. CDR3 DNA: TGTGCCAGTAGTATAGCGGCTGGGGCAGATACGCAGTATTTT.

This chain joins TRBV5-1 and TRBJ2-7; D assignment may be TRBD1 or TRBD2 (5 bases each). This CDR3 contains 14 residues. The germline V gene encodes CDR1 SGHRS and CDR2 YFSETQ. The germline V and J ends were trimmed by 4 bases and 5 bases, with 16 bases remaining between them. CDR3 region: CASSHGSRGDEQYF. Written as DNA, the CDR3 is TGCGCCAGCAGCCACGGCTCACGAGGGGACGAGCAGTACTTC.

The rearrangement links TRBV19 to TRBJ2-7, with D possibly TRBD2 on 6 matching bases. The CDR3 loop spans 15 amino acids. V dropped 3 bases and J dropped 9 bases, with 21 bases sitting between them. Germline V gene lookup returns CDR1 LNHDA and CDR2 SQIVND (reference sequence). DNA of the CDR3: TGTGCCAGTAGTATTAATCGAGGAGGTGACGGGGGGCAGTACTTC. Its translation: CASSINRGGDGGQYF.

This chain joins TRBV19 and TRBJ1-4; tentative D call: TRBD1 (6 bases). Trimming took off 6 bases at V and 1 base at J, with 15 bases between the two ends. This CDR3 is 16 amino acids long. The germline CDR1 and CDR2 sequences are LNHDA and SQIVND (reference sequence). CDR3 DNA: TGTGCCAGTAGATCAGTCTTGACAGGAACTAATGAAAAACTGTTTTTT. It is translated as CASRSVLTGTNEKLFF.

The chain joins TRBV4-2 to TRBJ2-7; perhaps TRBD1 as D (5 bases). V was pared by 2 bases and J by 3 bases, with 11 bases between. CDR3 length: 14 residues. Germline loops: CDR1 LGHNA, CDR2 YNFKEQ. For the CDR3, the DNA is TGTGCCAGCAGCCAATCCCTGGGGCTCTACGAGCAGTACTTC. It yields the protein CASSQSLGLYEQYF.